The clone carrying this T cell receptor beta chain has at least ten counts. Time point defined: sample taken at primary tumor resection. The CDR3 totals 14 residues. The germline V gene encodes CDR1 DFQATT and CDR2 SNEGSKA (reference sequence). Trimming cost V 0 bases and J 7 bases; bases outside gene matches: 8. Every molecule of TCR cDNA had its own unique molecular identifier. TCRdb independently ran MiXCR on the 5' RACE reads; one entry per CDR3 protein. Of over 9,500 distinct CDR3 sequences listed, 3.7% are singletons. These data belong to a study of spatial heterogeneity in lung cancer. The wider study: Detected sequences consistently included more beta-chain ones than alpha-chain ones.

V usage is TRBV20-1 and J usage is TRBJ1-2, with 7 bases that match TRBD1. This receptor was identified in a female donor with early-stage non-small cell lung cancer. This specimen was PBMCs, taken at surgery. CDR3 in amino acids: CSARDFPGQSGYTF. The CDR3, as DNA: TGCAGTGCTAGAGATTTCCCGGGACAGTCTGGCTACACCTTC.